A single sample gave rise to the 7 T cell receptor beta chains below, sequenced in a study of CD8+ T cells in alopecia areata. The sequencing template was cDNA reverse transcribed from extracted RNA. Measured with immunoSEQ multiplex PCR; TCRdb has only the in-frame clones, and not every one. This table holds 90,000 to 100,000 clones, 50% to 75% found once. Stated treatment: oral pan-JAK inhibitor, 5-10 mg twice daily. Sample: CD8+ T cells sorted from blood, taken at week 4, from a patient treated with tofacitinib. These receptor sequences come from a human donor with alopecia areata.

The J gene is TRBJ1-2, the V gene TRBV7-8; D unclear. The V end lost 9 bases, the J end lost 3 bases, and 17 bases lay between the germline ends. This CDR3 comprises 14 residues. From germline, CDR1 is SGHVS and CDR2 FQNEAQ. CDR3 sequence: CASLVVRWDYGYTF. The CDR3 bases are TGTGCCAGTCTGGTGGTCCGCTGGGACTATGGCTACACCTTC.

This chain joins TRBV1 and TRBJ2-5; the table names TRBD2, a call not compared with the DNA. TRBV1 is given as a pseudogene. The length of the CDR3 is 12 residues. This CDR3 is CTSSLAEETQYF. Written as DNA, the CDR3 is TGCACCAGCAGCCTAGCGGAAGAGACCCAGTACTTC.

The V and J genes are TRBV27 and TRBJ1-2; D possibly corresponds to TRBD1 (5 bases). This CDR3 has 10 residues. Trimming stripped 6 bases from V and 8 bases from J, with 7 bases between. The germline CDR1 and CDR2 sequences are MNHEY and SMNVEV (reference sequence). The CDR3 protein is CASRGDGYTF. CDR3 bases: TGTGCCAGCAGGGGGGACGGCTACACCTTC.

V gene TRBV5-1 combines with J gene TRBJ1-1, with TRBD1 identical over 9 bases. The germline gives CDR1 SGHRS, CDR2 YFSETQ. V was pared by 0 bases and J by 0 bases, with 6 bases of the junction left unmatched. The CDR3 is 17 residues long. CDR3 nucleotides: TGCGCCAGCAGCTTGGGGGACAGGGAAAGGATGAACACTGAAGCTTTCTTT. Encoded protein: CASSLGDRERMNTEAFF.

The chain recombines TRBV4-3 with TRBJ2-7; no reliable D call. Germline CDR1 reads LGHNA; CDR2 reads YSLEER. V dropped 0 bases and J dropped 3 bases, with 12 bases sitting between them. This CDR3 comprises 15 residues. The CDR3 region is CASSQDRQASYEQYF. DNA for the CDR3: TGCGCCAGCAGCCAAGATCGGCAGGCCAGCTACGAGCAGTACTTC.

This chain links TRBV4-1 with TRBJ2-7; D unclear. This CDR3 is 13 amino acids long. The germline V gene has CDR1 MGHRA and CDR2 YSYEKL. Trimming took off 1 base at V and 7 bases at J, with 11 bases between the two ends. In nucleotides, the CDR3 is TGCGCCAGCAGCCAAGGGGGATCCGGAGAGCAGTACTTC. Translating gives CASSQGGSGEQYF.

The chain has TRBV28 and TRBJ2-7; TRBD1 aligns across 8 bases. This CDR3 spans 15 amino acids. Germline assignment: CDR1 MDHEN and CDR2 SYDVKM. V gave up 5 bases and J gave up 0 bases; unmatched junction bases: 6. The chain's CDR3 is CASSPTGDNSYEQYF. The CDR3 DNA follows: TGTGCCAGCAGTCCGACAGGGGACAACTCCTACGAGCAGTACTTC. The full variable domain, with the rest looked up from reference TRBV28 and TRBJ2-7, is DVKVTQSSRYLVKRTGEKVFLECVQDMDHENMFWYRQDPGLGLRLIYFSYDVKMKEKGDIPEGYSVSREKKERFSLILESASTNQTSMYLCASSPTGDNSYEQYFGPGTRLTVT.